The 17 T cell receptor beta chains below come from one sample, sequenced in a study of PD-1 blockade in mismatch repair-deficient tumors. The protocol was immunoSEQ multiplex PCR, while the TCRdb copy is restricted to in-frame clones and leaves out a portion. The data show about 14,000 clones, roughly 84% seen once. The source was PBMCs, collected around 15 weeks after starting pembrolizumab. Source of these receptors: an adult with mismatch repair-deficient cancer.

Here the CDR3 reads CASSASGPSYEQYF. The CDR3 DNA reads TGTGCCAGCAGCGCAAGCGGGCCCTCCTACGAGCAGTACTTC. The genes are TRBV7-2 and TRBJ2-7, with D perhaps TRBD2 (6 bases). Germline CDR1 SGHTA, CDR2 FQGNSA. The V end was cut by 5 bases, the J end by 0 bases, with 11 bases between. CDR3 size: 14 residues.

CDR3 sequence (DNA): TGTGCCAGCAGCTTCCAAGCGGGAGTAAGCACAGATACGCAGTATTTT. This encodes CASSFQAGVSTDTQYF. The V call is TRBV5-4, the J call TRBJ2-3; 8 positions agree with TRBD2. Trimming removed 2 bases from V and 0 bases from J; junction bases left unmatched: 5. Germline loops: CDR1 SGHNT, CDR2 YYREEE (reference sequence). The CDR3 sequence is 16 residues long.

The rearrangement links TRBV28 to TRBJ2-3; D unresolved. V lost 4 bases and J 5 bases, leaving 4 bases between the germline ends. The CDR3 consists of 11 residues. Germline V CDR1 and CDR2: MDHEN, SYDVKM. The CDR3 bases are TGTGCCAGCAGTTCCGTAGATACGCAGTATTTT. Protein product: CASSSVDTQYF.

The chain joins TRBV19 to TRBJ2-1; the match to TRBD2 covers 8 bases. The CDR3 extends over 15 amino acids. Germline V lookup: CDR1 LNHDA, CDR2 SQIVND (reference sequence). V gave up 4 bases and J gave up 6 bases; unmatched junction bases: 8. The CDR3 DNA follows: TGTGCCAGTAGTAGGGGACTAGGGGAAAGCAATGAGCAGTTCTTC. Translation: CASSRGLGESNEQFF.

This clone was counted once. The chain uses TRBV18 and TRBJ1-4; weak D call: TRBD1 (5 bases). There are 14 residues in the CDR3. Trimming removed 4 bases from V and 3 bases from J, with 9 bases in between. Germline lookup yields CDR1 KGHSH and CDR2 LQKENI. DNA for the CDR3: TGTGCCAGCTCACAGGGGTGGGCTAATGAAAAACTGTTTTTT. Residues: CASSQGWANEKLFF.

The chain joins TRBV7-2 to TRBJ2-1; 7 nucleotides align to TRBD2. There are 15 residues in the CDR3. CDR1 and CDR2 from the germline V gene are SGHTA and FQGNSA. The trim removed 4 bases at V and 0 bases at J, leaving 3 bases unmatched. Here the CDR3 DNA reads TGTGCCAGCAGCTCCTTAGCGGGCTCCTACAATGAGCAGTTCTTC. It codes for CASSSLAGSYNEQFF.

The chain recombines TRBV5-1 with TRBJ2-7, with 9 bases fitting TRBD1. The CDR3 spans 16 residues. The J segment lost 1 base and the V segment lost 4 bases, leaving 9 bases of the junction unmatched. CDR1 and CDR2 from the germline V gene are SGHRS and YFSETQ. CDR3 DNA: TGCGCCAGCAGCCCGCTTCGACAGGGGGGATCCTACGAGCAGTACTTC. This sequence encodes CASSPLRQGGSYEQYF.

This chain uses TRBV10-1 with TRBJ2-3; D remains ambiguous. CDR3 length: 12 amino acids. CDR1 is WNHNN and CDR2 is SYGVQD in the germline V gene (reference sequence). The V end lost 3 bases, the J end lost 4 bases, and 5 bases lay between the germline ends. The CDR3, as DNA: TGCGCCAGCAGTGACGGGTCAGATACGCAGTATTTT. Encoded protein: CASSDGSDTQYF.

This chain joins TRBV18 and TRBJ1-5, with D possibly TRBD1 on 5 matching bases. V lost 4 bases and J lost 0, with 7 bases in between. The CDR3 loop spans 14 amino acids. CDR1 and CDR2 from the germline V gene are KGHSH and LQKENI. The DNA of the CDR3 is TGTGCCAGCTCACGGGGCAGTAGCAATCAGCCCCAGCATTTT. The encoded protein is CASSRGSSNQPQHF.

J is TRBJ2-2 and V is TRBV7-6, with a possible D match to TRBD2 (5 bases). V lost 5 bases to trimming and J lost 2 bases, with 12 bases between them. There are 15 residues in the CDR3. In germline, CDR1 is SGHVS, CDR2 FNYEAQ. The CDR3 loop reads CASSPDSFNTGELFF. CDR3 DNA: TGTGCCAGCAGCCCGGACTCTTTCAACACCGGGGAGCTGTTTTTT. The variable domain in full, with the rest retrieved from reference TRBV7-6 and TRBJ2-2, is GAGVSQSPRYKVTKRGQDVALRCDPISGHVSLYWYRQALGQGPEFLTYFNYEAQQDKSGLPNDRFSAERPEGSISTLTIQRTEQRDSAMYRCASSPDSFNTGELFFGEGSRLTVL.

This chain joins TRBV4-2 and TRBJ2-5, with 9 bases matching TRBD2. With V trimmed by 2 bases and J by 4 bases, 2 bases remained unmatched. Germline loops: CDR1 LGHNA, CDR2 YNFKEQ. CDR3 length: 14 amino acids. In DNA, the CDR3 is TGTGCCAGCAGCCAACGCGGGGGGGGAGAGACCCAGTACTTC. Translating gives CASSQRGGGETQYF.

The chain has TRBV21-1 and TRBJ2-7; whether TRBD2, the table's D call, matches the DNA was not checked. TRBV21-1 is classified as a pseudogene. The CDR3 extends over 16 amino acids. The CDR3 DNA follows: TGTGCCAGTAGTCGAACGGGGACTAGCGGGAAGTACGAGCAGTACTTC. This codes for CASSRTGTSGKYEQYF.

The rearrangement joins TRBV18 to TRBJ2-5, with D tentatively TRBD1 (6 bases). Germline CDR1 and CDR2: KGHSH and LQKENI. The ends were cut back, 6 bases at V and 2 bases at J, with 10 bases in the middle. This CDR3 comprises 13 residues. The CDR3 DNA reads TGTGCCAGCTCGCAACAGGGACAAGAGACCCAGTACTTC. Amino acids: CASSQQGQETQYF.

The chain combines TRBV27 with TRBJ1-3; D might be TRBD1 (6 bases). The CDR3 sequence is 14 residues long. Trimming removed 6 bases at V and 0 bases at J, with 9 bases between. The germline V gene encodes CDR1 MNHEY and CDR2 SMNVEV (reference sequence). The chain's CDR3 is CASRTRGSGNTIYF. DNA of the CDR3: TGTGCCAGCAGGACCAGGGGCTCTGGAAACACCATATATTTT.

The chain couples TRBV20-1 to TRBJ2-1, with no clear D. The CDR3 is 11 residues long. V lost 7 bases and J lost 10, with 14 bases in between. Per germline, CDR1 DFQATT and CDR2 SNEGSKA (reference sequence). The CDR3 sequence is CSVPVPAEQFF. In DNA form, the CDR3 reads TGCAGTGTTCCGGTACCAGCGGAGCAGTTCTTC.

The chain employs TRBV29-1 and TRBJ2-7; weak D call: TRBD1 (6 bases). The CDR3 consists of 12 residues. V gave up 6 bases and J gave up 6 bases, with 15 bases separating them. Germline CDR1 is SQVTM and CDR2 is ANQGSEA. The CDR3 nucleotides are TGCAGCGTAGCAGGGGATGGCCGCGAGCAGTACTTC. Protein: CSVAGDGREQYF.

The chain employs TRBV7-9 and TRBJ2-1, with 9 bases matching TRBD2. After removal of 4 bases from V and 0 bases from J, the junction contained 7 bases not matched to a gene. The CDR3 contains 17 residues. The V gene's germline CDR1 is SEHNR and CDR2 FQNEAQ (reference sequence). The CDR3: CASSSLTSGSSYNEQFF. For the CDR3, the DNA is TGTGCCAGCAGCTCTCTGACTAGCGGAAGCTCCTACAATGAGCAGTTCTTC.